The 14 T cell receptor beta chains listed next were all sequenced from one sample in a study of CD4 T cells in relation to SARS-CoV-2 and coronaviruses. Before the COVID-19 pandemic, during about 2011-2019, CD4+ T cells were taken from unexposed donors. The assay was immunoSEQ multiplex PCR, and TCRdb's table has in-frame clones only and misses some. This sample carries roughly 68,000 clones, approximately 95% of them seen once, and the ten largest clones take approximately 0.2%. What was sequenced was naive CD4+ T cells from PBMCs. Subset noted: naive CD4+ T cells isolated by negative enrichment. The receptors originated from a human donor in good health.

The rearrangement links TRBV7-2 to TRBJ1-2, with D unclear. This CDR3 is built from 14 residues. The V and J ends lost 5 bases and 8 bases respectively, with 18 bases between them. Germline assignment: CDR1 SGHTA and CDR2 FQGNSA. Here the CDR3 DNA reads TGTGCCAGCAGCCCCCCAATAAGTTCGGGCGGCTACACCTTC. This codes for CASSPPISSGGYTF.

In its sample, this clone was seen once. The V call is TRBV30, the J call TRBJ2-7; D is ambiguous. Germline loops: CDR1 GTSNPN, CDR2 SVGIG (reference sequence). The CDR3 loop spans 13 amino acids. V lost 2 bases to trimming and J lost 2 bases, with 10 bases between them. This chain's CDR3 is CAWSSRAPYEQYF. The CDR3 DNA follows: TGTGCCTGGAGTTCTCGGGCCCCCTACGAGCAGTACTTC.

This chain connects TRBV5-1 to TRBJ1-2; D may be TRBD1 (5 bases). Germline V lookup: CDR1 SGHRS, CDR2 YFSETQ. The CDR3 is made up of 14 amino acids. Trimming left V 1 base short and J 1 base short, with 8 bases between. The CDR3 bases are TGCGCCAGCAGCTTGACGGGGGATAACTATGGCTACACCTTC. It codes for CASSLTGDNYGYTF.

The genes are TRBV29-1 and TRBJ2-3; D is unresolved. Germline CDR1 and CDR2: SQVTM and ANQGSEA. V lost 1 base, J lost 0 bases, and 8 bases lay in between. This CDR3 has 14 residues. CDR3 coding DNA: TGCAGCGTTGAAGGGCAGGTGAGCACAGATACGCAGTATTTT. Protein product: CSVEGQVSTDTQYF.

J is TRBJ2-7 and V is TRBV10-3, with D perhaps TRBD2 (5 bases). Germline V gene sequence: CDR1 ENHRY, CDR2 SYGVKD. The germline V and J ends were trimmed by 6 bases and 0 bases, with 6 bases remaining between them. This CDR3 is built from 12 residues. CDR3 sequence reads: CAIRGSSYEQYF. The CDR3 DNA sequence: TGTGCCATCAGGGGGAGCTCCTACGAGCAGTACTTC.

The chain uses TRBV5-1 and TRBJ1-2, with a tentative D call TRBD1 (5 bases). Germline V gene sequence: CDR1 SGHRS, CDR2 YFSETQ. Deletions cut 5 bases from V and 4 bases from J, with 15 bases between. This CDR3 is 14 amino acids long. The CDR3: CASSQTATPYGYTF. CDR3 DNA: TGCGCCAGCAGTCAGACAGCCACCCCCTATGGCTACACCTTC.

V usage is TRBV9 and J usage is TRBJ2-7; no reliable D call. V lost 0 bases to trimming and J lost 0 bases, with 10 bases between them. The CDR3 totals 15 residues. Germline CDR1 reads SGDLS; CDR2 reads YYNGEE. The CDR3 sequence: CASSVGLVSSYEQYF. CDR3 nucleotide sequence: TGTGCCAGCAGCGTAGGCCTGGTAAGCTCCTACGAGCAGTACTTC.

This clone showed up just once. J is TRBJ2-5 and V is TRBV2; TRBD2 is a possible D gene (5 bases). The V end was cut by 2 bases, the J end by 5 bases, with 18 bases between. Per germline, CDR1 SNHLY and CDR2 FYNNEI. This CDR3 has 16 residues. CDR3 sequence reads: CASSELARRGLETQYF. The CDR3 region has the DNA TGTGCCAGCAGTGAATTAGCCCGGCGCGGGTTGGAGACCCAGTACTTC.

V gene TRBV10-3 combines with J gene TRBJ1-5; D is undetermined. CDR1 and CDR2 (germline): ENHRY, SYGVKD. The CDR3 is 14 residues long. With 10 bases removed from V and 0 bases from J, the gap between germline ends came to 13 bases. This chain's CDR3 is CATQFDISNQPQHF. In nucleotides, the CDR3 is TGTGCCACTCAGTTTGACATTAGCAATCAGCCCCAGCATTTT.

The CDR3 here is CASSPRGQIFNYGYTF. CDR3 DNA sequence: TGTGCCAGTAGTCCTAGGGGACAGATATTTAACTATGGCTACACCTTC. The J gene is TRBJ1-2, the V gene TRBV19; 7 bases match TRBD1. Per the germline V gene, CDR1 is LNHDA and CDR2 is SQIVND (reference sequence). Losses at the gene ends were 5 bases for V and 1 base for J; bases not matched to a gene: 10. The CDR3 has 16 amino acids.

This clone has just one count. V and J are TRBV5-1 and TRBJ2-1; D uncertain. V lost 2 bases, J lost 2 bases, and 5 bases lay in between. CDR3 length equals 13 residues. The germline gives CDR1 SGHRS, CDR2 YFSETQ. In nucleotides, the CDR3 is TGCGCCAGCAGCTTTGACGCCTACAATGAGCAGTTCTTC. This translates into CASSFDAYNEQFF.

This chain connects TRBV11-2 to TRBJ2-7, with 8 bases matching TRBD1. In germline, CDR1 is SGHAT, CDR2 FQNNGV. With V trimmed by 1 base and J by 5 bases, 7 bases remained unmatched. This CDR3 is built from 15 residues. CDR3 residues: CASSLGRGLPHEQYF. Here the CDR3 DNA reads TGTGCCAGCAGCTTAGGCAGGGGGCTACCCCACGAGCAGTACTTC.

This chain connects TRBV2 to TRBJ2-7; a weak D match, TRBD2 (5 bases). V shed 6 bases and J shed 2 bases, with 8 bases lying between them. Germline V gene lookup returns CDR1 SNHLY and CDR2 FYNNEI. The CDR3 loop spans 12 amino acids. CDR3 amino acids: CASSRTAYEQYF. The CDR3 DNA sequence: TGTGCCAGCAGCCGGACTGCCTACGAGCAGTACTTC.

V is TRBV19 and J is TRBJ2-2; tentatively, D is TRBD1 or TRBD2 (5 bases each). The CDR3 consists of 16 residues. Germline V gives CDR1 LNHDA, CDR2 SQIVND (reference sequence). Trimming removed 4 bases from V and 1 base from J, with 13 bases in between. For the CDR3, the DNA is TGTGCCAGTAGTACCACCGGGACGGTGAACACCGGGGAGCTGTTTTTT. This sequence encodes CASSTTGTVNTGELFF. Full variable domain (missing parts from reference TRBV19 and TRBJ2-2): DGGITQSPKYLFRKEGQNVTLSCEQNLNHDAMYWYRQDPGQGLRLIYYSQIVNDFQKGDIAEGYSVSREKKESFPLTVTSAQKNPTAFYLCASSTTGTVNTGELFFGEGSRLTVL.